The present T cell receptor beta chain was sequenced within a study of blood T cell repertoires in COVID-19. Study-level background: PBMCs, B-cell-depleted T cells, or T cells provided the cDNA or gDNA that made up the material.

Original analysis: Estimates of nucleated cell counts were drawn from the amplification of reference gene primers. Sequencing used immunoSEQ multiplex PCR; TCRdb keeps in-frame clones, though not all of them. The DNA was the basis for D and trimming; V, J and clone size are from that table. This table has roughly 100,000 clones, about 72% appearing once. CDR1 and CDR2 from the germline V gene are SNHLY and FYNNEI. The CDR3 consists of 13 residues. V gave up 1 base and J gave up 3 bases, with 7 bases separating them. J is TRBJ2-7 and V is TRBV2; unclear D gene. This receptor was identified in a man aged 55 to 69 with active or convalescent COVID-19. Sequencing was done on a sample of peripheral blood. The CDR3 sequence is CASSEEEYYEQYF. CDR3 nucleotide sequence: TGTGCCAGCAGTGAAGAGGAGTACTACGAGCAGTACTTC.